Listed below are T cell receptor beta chains from one sample, sequenced in a study of CD8+ T cells in alopecia areata. Generated by immunoSEQ multiplex PCR, the TCRdb table keeps only in-frame clones and is missing some. The sample includes about 120,000 clones, roughly three fifths of them seen just once. The sequencing here drew on CD8+ T cells sorted from blood, taken at week 24, from a patient treated with tofacitinib. All receptors derive from a human donor with alopecia areata. Both conserved end residues are trimmed from each CDR3.

CDR3	J	V
SVGQALSYEQY	NA	TRBV29-1
ASSEKVTTSGANVLT	TRBJ2-6	TRBV6-1
ASSLDRSYEQY	TRBJ2-7	TRBV5-4
ASSYGENTEAF	TRBJ1-1	TRBV6-5
ASSEGAREAF	TRBJ1-1	TRBV6-5
ASSGLTGSDPNVLT	TRBJ2-6	TRBV11-1
ASSDLDYQETQY	TRBJ2-5	TRBV6-6
ASSLDIGTPPAF	TRBJ1-1	TRBV7-9
ASSQAGGSSGANVLT	TRBJ2-6	TRBV5-4
ASSTDRQETQY	TRBJ2-5	TRBV7-8
ASSSGQGAWGNYEQY	TRBJ2-7	TRBV13
ASSSRVQETQY	TRBJ2-5	TRBV7-8
ASSPDSHSGNTIY	TRBJ1-3	TRBV2
ASSPYRVNQPQH	TRBJ1-5	TRBV5-6
ASSQDGEVGANTGELF	TRBJ2-2	TRBV4-2
ASSRPGPSSNTGELF	TRBJ2-2	TRBV13
ASSVDTVHEQY	TRBJ2-7	TRBV9
ASSPQKGQGANEQY	TRBJ2-7	TRBV19
ASDVTGETFGGYT	TRBJ1-2	TRBV13
ASSLNRDSYNEQF	TRBJ2-1	TRBV7-2